Listed below are T cell receptor beta chains from one sample, sequenced in a study of T cells in localized non-small cell lung cancer. Generated by immunoSEQ multiplex PCR, the TCRdb table keeps only in-frame clones and is missing some. The sample has roughly 2,000 clones, 20% to 25% seen once; the top ten hold approximately 11%. Sequencing was performed on normal lung tissue next to the tumor, taken before any cancer treatment. All receptors come from a female donor older than 55 with stage I lung adenocarcinoma. CDR3s include the opening cysteine and the closing phenylalanine or tryptophan. D genes are given only for firm matches. Only part of the rows carry a size: once, few, many, or a class if the clone is expanded.

cdr3_length | d_call | clone_size | j_call | v_call | cdr3_aa | cdr3_nt
14 | . | . | TRBJ2-1 | TRBV11-3 | CASSPLVFVGEQFF | TGTGCCAGCAGCCCCCTAGTATTTGTAGGTGAGCAGTTCTTC
13 | . | few | TRBJ2-1 | TRBV6-8 | CASSDPPDDEQFF | TGTGCCAGCAGTGACCCCCCCGACGATGAGCAGTTCTTC
15 | TRBD2 | few | TRBJ2-5 | TRBV18 | CASSPGSAGEETQYF | TGTGCCAGCTCACCGGGCTCCGCGGGGGAAGAGACCCAGTACTTC
15 | . | . | TRBJ2-1 | TRBV11-3 | CASSPQTSSYNEQFF | TGTGCCAGCAGCCCCCAAACTAGCTCCTACAATGAGCAGTTCTTC
14 | . | . | TRBJ2-3 | TRBV19 | CASSSRDGTDTQYF | TGTGCCAGTAGCTCCAGGGACGGCACAGATACGCAGTATTTT
13 | . | few | TRBJ2-7 | TRBV6-8 | CASKAEGSYEQYF | TGTGCCAGCAAAGCTGAAGGATCCTACGAGCAGTACTTC
12 | . | . | TRBJ1-1 | TRBV29-1 | CSVVLWETEAFF | TGCAGCGTTGTTCTCTGGGAAACTGAAGCTTTCTTT
14 | TRBD1 | . | TRBJ2-7 | TRBV11-3 | CASSAGDSPYEQYF | TGTGCCAGCAGCGCCGGGGACAGTCCCTACGAGCAGTACTTC
12 | TRBD1 | large | TRBJ1-1 | TRBV12-5 | CASGEQGGQAFF | TGTGCTAGTGGCGAACAGGGGGGACAAGCTTTCTTT
13 | . | . | TRBJ2-1 | TRBV9 | CASRRYEGNEQFF | TGTGCCAGTCGGCGGTACGAGGGCAATGAGCAGTTCTTC
14 | . | . | TRBJ1-1 | TRBV11-3 | CASSLGRGNTEAFF | TGTGCCAGCAGCTTGGGGAGAGGGAACACTGAAGCTTTCTTT
13 | . | . | TRBJ2-5 | TRBV14 | CASSYQGRETQYF | TGTGCCAGCAGCTATCAGGGAAGAGAGACCCAGTACTTC
13 | . | few | TRBJ1-1 | TRBV18 | CASSPTGNTEAFF | TGTGCCAGCTCACCGACAGGGAACACTGAAGCTTTCTTT
14 | . | few | TRBJ1-1 | TRBV11-3 | CASSLVWANTEAFF | TGTGCCAGCAGCTTAGTTTGGGCTAACACTGAAGCTTTCTTT
16 | . | . | TRBJ1-4 | TRBV5-1 | CASSPGISIDNEKLFF | TGCGCCAGCAGCCCCGGGATATCAATCGATAATGAAAAACTGTTTTTT
14 | TRBD2 | . | TRBJ2-1 | TRBV29-1 | CSVEGAGVDNEQFF | TGCAGCGTTGAAGGAGCGGGAGTGGACAATGAGCAGTTCTTC
14 | . | . | TRBJ2-1 | TRBV6-8 | CASSDDYPYNEQFF | TGTGCCAGCAGTGATGACTATCCCTACAATGAGCAGTTCTTC
16 | . | few | TRBJ2-6 | TRBV11-3 | CASSLTWGPGANVLTF | TGTGCCAGCAGCTTAACGTGGGGTCCCGGGGCCAACGTCCTGACTTTC
14 | . | . | TRBJ2-5 | TRBV18 | CASSLLDGQETQYF | TGTGCCAGCTCACTTCTCGACGGACAAGAGACCCAGTACTTC
14 | TRBD1 | medium-sized | TRBJ1-5 | TRBV11-3 | CASSGTADDQPQHF | TGTGCCAGCAGCGGGACAGCGGATGATCAGCCCCAGCATTTT
14 | TRBD1 | . | TRBJ2-5 | TRBV30 | CAFRDRTKGETQYF | TGTGCCTTTCGGGACAGGACAAAAGGGGAGACCCAGTACTTC
15 | TRBD2 | medium-sized | TRBJ2-2 | TRBV11-3 | CASSLRGAPTGELFF | TGTGCCAGCAGCTTGCGGGGGGCGCCGACCGGGGAGCTGTTTTTT
15 | . | . | TRBJ2-1 | TRBV5-1 | CASSLMDYLRNEQFF | TGCGCCAGCAGCTTGATGGACTACCTACGAAATGAGCAGTTCTTC
15 | . | . | TRBJ1-2 | TRBV18 | CASSPLASVGYGYTF | TGTGCCAGCTCACCACTAGCCAGCGTCGGCTATGGCTACACCTTC
13 | . | few | TRBJ1-1 | TRBV9 | CASSLSVNTEAFF | TGTGCCAGCAGCTTATCAGTTAACACTGAAGCTTTCTTT
14 | TRBD1 | . | TRBJ2-5 | TRBV9 | CASSEAGGRETQYF | TGTGCCAGCAGTGAAGCAGGGGGAAGGGAGACCCAGTACTTC
14 | . | large | TRBJ1-3 | TRBV28 | CASSLGQTPNTIYF | TGTGCCAGCAGTTTAGGCCAAACCCCAAACACCATATATTTT
16 | TRBD1 | . | TRBJ2-3 | TRBV19 | CASSIGLGQGVDTQYF | TGTGCCAGTAGTATAGGGCTAGGACAGGGAGTGGATACGCAGTATTTT
15 | . | medium-sized | TRBJ1-5 | TRBV6-8 | CASRGRESTNQPQHF | TGTGCCAGCAGAGGCCGGGAATCTACGAATCAGCCCCAGCATTTT
18 | TRBD2 | . | TRBJ2-1 | TRBV11-3 | CASSSTPGLAGGVNEQFF | TGTGCCAGCAGCTCGACCCCAGGACTAGCGGGAGGGGTCAATGAGCAGTTCTTC
14 | . | . | TRBJ1-2 | TRBV11-3 | CASSFWEANYGYTF | TGTGCCAGCAGCTTCTGGGAAGCTAACTATGGCTACACCTTC
12 | . | few | TRBJ2-7 | TRBV6-8 | CASSWATYEQYF | TGTGCCAGCAGTTGGGCAACCTACGAGCAGTACTTC
13 | . | . | TRBJ2-5 | TRBV18 | CASSPGAEETQYF | TGTGCCAGCTCACCAGGGGCAGAAGAGACCCAGTACTTC
14 | . | . | TRBJ2-5 | TRBV6-8 | CASNRGGEWETQYF | TGTGCCAGCAACCGAGGGGGGGAGTGGGAGACCCAGTACTTC
12 | TRBD1 | . | TRBJ1-2 | TRBV12-5 | CASRRQGYGYTF | TGTGCCAGCCGACGACAGGGATATGGCTACACCTTC
11 | . | . | TRBJ1-2 | TRBV19 | CASRQQHGYTF | TGTGCCAGTCGACAGCAACACGGCTACACCTTC
15 | . | . | TRBJ1-2 | TRBV19 | CATTPSGGATYGYTF | TGTGCCACCACACCCTCCGGGGGGGCAACCTATGGCTACACCTTC
15 | TRBD2 | few | TRBJ2-5 | TRBV9 | CASSVEGLAQETQYF | TGTGCCAGCAGCGTAGAAGGACTAGCACAAGAGACCCAGTACTTC
15 | . | . | TRBJ1-5 | TRBV11-3 | CASSPFLRENQPQHF | TGTGCCAGCAGCCCTTTTCTTCGGGAAAATCAGCCCCAGCATTTT
16 | TRBD2 | few | TRBJ2-1 | TRBV28 | CASSSWTSGPSVGQFF | TGTGCCAGCAGCTCATGGACTAGCGGACCCTCGGTGGGGCAGTTCTTC
15 | TRBD1 | . | TRBJ2-5 | TRBV28 | CASSQARQGKETQYF | TGTGCCAGCAGCCAGGCACGACAGGGGAAAGAGACCCAGTACTTC
15 | TRBD1 | few | TRBJ2-2 | TRBV11-3 | CASSRVGGRAGELFF | TGTGCCAGCAGCCGCGTAGGGGGCAGGGCCGGGGAGCTGTTTTTT
15 | TRBD1 | . | TRBJ2-7 | TRBV6-8 | CASSSTGTASYEQYF | TGTGCCAGCAGTTCCACCGGGACAGCGTCCTACGAGCAGTACTTC
15 | . | once | TRBJ1-5 | TRBV12-5 | CASGPGGVINQPQHF | TGTGCTAGTGGTCCGGGGGGGGTAATTAATCAGCCCCAGCATTTT
13 | . | . | TRBJ2-7 | TRBV19 | CASSNQGTYEQYF | TGTGCCAGTAGTAACCAGGGAACCTACGAGCAGTACTTC
16 | TRBD1 | medium-sized | TRBJ2-7 | TRBV6-8 | CASSYKVDRGTYEQYF | TGTGCCAGCAGTTACAAAGTGGACAGGGGAACCTACGAGCAGTACTTC
14 | . | . | TRBJ2-7 | TRBV18 | CASSPGSDSYEQYF | TGTGCCAGCTCACCGGGTAGCGACTCCTACGAGCAGTACTTC
16 | TRBD2 | . | TRBJ2-1 | TRBV11-3 | CASSLRPGGAYNEQFF | TGTGCCAGCAGCTTAAGGCCGGGAGGCGCCTACAATGAGCAGTTCTTC
14 | . | . | TRBJ2-7 | TRBV16 | CASSQFRAAYEQYF | TGTGCCAGCAGCCAATTTCGGGCGGCCTACGAGCAGTACTTC
17 | TRBD1 | . | TRBJ2-1 | TRBV19 | CASSPRGLGQNYNEQFF | TGTGCCAGTAGTCCCAGGGGGTTGGGACAGAACTACAATGAGCAGTTCTTC